A single sample gave rise to the 10 T cell receptor beta chains below, sequenced in a study of blood T cell repertoires in COVID-19. Produced via immunoSEQ multiplex PCR; TCRdb's table is partial and in-frame only. The data contain about 130,000 clones, more than 70% of them singletons. The sample was peripheral blood. The receptors come from a human donor in a cohort sampled during active COVID-19.

Comment on this clone: The same CDR3 also results from other DNA sequences found in this sample. The chain couples TRBV5-6 to TRBJ2-1; the match to TRBD1 covers 8 bases. The trim removed 1 base at V and 8 bases at J, leaving 11 bases unmatched. Germline V CDR1 and CDR2: SGHDT, YYEEEE. The CDR3 consists of 16 residues. CDR3: CASSLSPGQGSHEQFF. Here the CDR3 DNA reads TGTGCCAGCAGCTTGTCCCCCGGACAGGGCAGCCATGAGCAGTTCTTC.

This clone was seen more than once but under ten times. Other nucleotide sequences from this sample produce the same CDR3. The genes are TRBV21-1 and TRBJ2-3; the table names TRBD2, a call not compared with the DNA. TRBV21-1 is a documented pseudogene. The CDR3 runs 17 residues. The CDR3: CASSNEGAGGNTDTQYF. Here the CDR3 DNA reads TGTGCCAGCAGCAACGAGGGGGCGGGGGGAAACACAGATACGCAGTATTTT.

This clone was detected only once. The chain recombines TRBV27 with TRBJ1-1; maybe TRBD1 (6 bases). Germline CDR1 MNHEY, CDR2 SMNVEV (reference sequence). The CDR3 covers 15 residues. Trimming took off 6 bases at V and 5 bases at J, with 19 bases between the two ends. CDR3 DNA sequence: TGTGCCAGCAGACTCTCCGGGACAAATCCTACTGAAGCTTTCTTT. Translation gives CASRLSGTNPTEAFF.

This clone was observed a handful of times. The chain recombines TRBV9 with TRBJ2-1; TRBD2 is a possible D gene (5 bases). This CDR3 has 13 amino acids. Looked up from germline, CDR1 is SGDLS and CDR2 is YYNGEE. V lost 3 bases and J lost 8, with 12 bases in between. The DNA for the CDR3 is TGTGCCAGCAGCGGGGCGGGTGAAGATGAGCAGTTCTTC. Amino acids: CASSGAGEDEQFF.

V is TRBV19 and J is TRBJ1-5, with a weak D call TRBD1 (6 bases). CDR3 length: 15 amino acids. V lost 3 bases, J lost 4 bases, and 13 bases lay in between. Germline CDR1 is LNHDA and CDR2 is SQIVND (reference sequence). The CDR3 DNA follows: TGTGCCAGTAGTATGGGGGCAGGGAATAATCAGCCCCAGCATTTT. Translated, it gives CASSMGAGNNQPQHF. Together with reference TRBV19 and TRBJ1-5, the CDR3 gives the full variable domain: DGGITQSPKYLFRKEGQNVTLSCEQNLNHDAMYWYRQDPGQGLRLIYYSQIVNDFQKGDIAEGYSVSREKKESFPLTVTSAQKNPTAFYLCASSMGAGNNQPQHFGDGTRLSIL.

V and J are TRBV9 and TRBJ2-1; TRBD2 matches at 11 bases. V shed 4 bases and J 5 bases; nucleotides not matched to a gene: 5. CDR3 length: 15 amino acids. Germline CDR1 reads SGDLS; CDR2 reads YYNGEE. The CDR3 DNA sequence: TGTGCCAGCAGCTTTAGCGGGGGGGCGGACAATGAGCAGTTCTTC. Its translation: CASSFSGGADNEQFF. Drawing the rest from reference TRBV9 and TRBJ2-1, the complete variable domain is DSGVTQTPKHLITATGQRVTLRCSPRSGDLSVYWYQQSLDQGLQFLIQYYNGEERAKGNILERFSAQQFPDLHSELNLSSLELGDSALYFCASSFSGGADNEQFFGPGTRLTVL.

CDR3 nucleotide sequence: TGTGCCTCGATTCCGACAGGAATCAACTATGGCTACACCTTC. Translation gives CASIPTGINYGYTF. This chain connects TRBV19 to TRBJ1-2; maybe TRBD1 (6 bases). Trimming pared 11 bases from V and 2 bases from J, leaving 18 bases between. Germline V gene data show CDR1 as LNHDA and CDR2 as SQIVND (reference sequence). The CDR3 consists of 14 residues.

In this sample, this clone turned up a few times. The chain has TRBV19 and TRBJ1-1, with 7 bases fitting TRBD1. This CDR3 region has 15 residues. Germline V gene lookup returns CDR1 LNHDA and CDR2 SQIVND (reference sequence). V lost 5 bases to trimming and J lost 3 bases; unmatched junction nucleotides: 9. For the CDR3, the DNA is TGTGCCAGTAGTCCCCTACAGGGGAAATACACTGAAGCTTTCTTT. Its translation is CASSPLQGKYTEAFF.

For the CDR3, the DNA is TGTGCCTGGAGTGTAGTGGCAGGGGGCACCGGGGAGCTGTTTTTT. This sequence encodes CAWSVVAGGTGELFF. The V gene is TRBV30, the J gene TRBJ2-2, with 7 bases fitting TRBD1. The germline CDR1 and CDR2 sequences are GTSNPN and SVGIG (reference sequence). V trimming: 0 bases; J trimming: 4 bases; junction bases outside the gene matches: 5. CDR3 length: 15 amino acids.

The chain combines TRBV15 with TRBJ2-5; 8 bases line up with TRBD1. CDR1 and CDR2 from the germline V gene are LNHNV and YYDKDF (reference sequence). The CDR3 runs 16 residues. With 0 bases clipped from V and 5 bases from J, the junction kept 8 bases outside the gene matches. CDR3 in amino acids: CATSRDSRGLVETQYF. The CDR3, as DNA: TGTGCCACCAGCAGAGATTCCAGGGGGCTGGTGGAGACCCAGTACTTC.